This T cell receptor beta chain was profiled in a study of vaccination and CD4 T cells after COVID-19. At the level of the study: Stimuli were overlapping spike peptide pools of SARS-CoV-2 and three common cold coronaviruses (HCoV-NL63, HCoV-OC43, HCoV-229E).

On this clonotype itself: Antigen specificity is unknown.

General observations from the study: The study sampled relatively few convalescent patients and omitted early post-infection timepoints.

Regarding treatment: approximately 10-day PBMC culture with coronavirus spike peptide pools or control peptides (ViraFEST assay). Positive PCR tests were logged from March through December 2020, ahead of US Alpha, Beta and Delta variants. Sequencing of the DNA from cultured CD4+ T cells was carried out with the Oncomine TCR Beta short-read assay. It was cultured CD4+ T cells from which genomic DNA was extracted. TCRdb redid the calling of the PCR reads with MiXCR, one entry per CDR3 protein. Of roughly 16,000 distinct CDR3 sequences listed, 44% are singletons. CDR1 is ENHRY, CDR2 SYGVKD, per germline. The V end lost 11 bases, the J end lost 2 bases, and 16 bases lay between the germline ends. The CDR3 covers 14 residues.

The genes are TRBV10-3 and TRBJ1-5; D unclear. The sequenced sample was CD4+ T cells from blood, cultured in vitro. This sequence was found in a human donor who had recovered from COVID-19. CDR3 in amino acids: CAVAGGDGNQPQHF. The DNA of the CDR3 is TGTGCCGTCGCCGGAGGAGACGGCAATCAGCCCCAGCATTTT.